One sample yielded the 6 T cell receptor beta chains listed below, sequenced in a study of somatic mutations in cytotoxic T cells in rheumatoid arthritis. Some clones are missing from TCRdb's copy, which holds only in-frame ones; the method was immunoSEQ multiplex PCR. The table has about 20,000 clones, approximately 87% seen once. Sequenced material: CD8+ T cells sorted from blood. These receptors all come from a man aged 35 to 55 in good health.

The chain employs TRBV5-3 and TRBJ1-4, with D possibly TRBD1 on 6 matching bases. TRBV5-3 is an ORF, with its function uncertain. Trimming pared 7 bases from V and 10 bases from J, leaving 20 bases between. The CDR3 sequence is 14 residues long. CDR3 sequence: CARETGTRTGKLFF. The CDR3 nucleotides are TGTGCCAGAGAGACCGGGACAAGGACTGGAAAACTGTTTTTT.

The chain recombines TRBV6-5 with TRBJ2-1, with 9 bases aligning to TRBD2. The germline CDR1 and CDR2 sequences are MNHEY and SVGAGI. This CDR3 is built from 16 residues. V gave up 0 bases and J gave up 7 bases; unmatched junction bases: 7. Here the CDR3 reads CASSYSASGGYNEQFF. CDR3 DNA sequence: TGTGCCAGCAGTTACTCGGCCAGCGGGGGGTATAATGAGCAGTTCTTC.

This rearrangement joins TRBV7-9 to TRBJ2-7, with TRBD2 identical over 10 bases. The CDR3 totals 16 residues. V was clipped by 5 bases and J by 0 bases; unmatched bases: 7. Germline values: CDR1 SEHNR, CDR2 FQNEAQ (reference sequence). In nucleotides, the CDR3 is TGTGCCAGCAGCCGGACTAGCGGACTCAGCTCCTACGAGCAGTACTTC. It yields the protein CASSRTSGLSSYEQYF.

The CDR3 loop reads CASSQWTGGVYEQYF. The CDR3 bases are TGTGCCAGCAGCCAGTGGACAGGGGGGGTCTACGAGCAGTACTTC. This rearrangement joins TRBV4-2 to TRBJ2-7, with 10 bases that match TRBD1. The CDR3 runs to 15 residues. Per the germline V gene, CDR1 is LGHNA and CDR2 is YNFKEQ. The V gene end was trimmed by 3 bases and the J gene end by 3 bases; junction bases not matched to a gene: 5.

This clone was picked up one time. The V call is TRBV27, the J call TRBJ1-2; TRBD1 matches at 8 bases. This CDR3 is built from 13 residues. V shed 2 bases and J 8 bases; nucleotides not matched to a gene: 4. CDR1 and CDR2 (germline): MNHEY, SMNVEV (reference sequence). The DNA of the CDR3 is TGTGCCAGCAGTTTACACGACAGGGGCGGCTACACCTTC. Amino acids: CASSLHDRGGYTF.

This chain joins TRBV28 and TRBJ2-1; D is unclear. The CDR3 is made up of 15 amino acids. V lost 4 bases and J 3 bases, leaving 13 bases between the germline ends. Germline loops: CDR1 MDHEN, CDR2 SYDVKM. CDR3 region: CASSSPPGYYNEQFF. The CDR3 DNA follows: TGTGCCAGCAGTTCCCCCCCAGGCTACTACAATGAGCAGTTCTTC.